This T cell receptor (beta chain) emerged from a study of T-cell reconstitution after alpha-beta-depleted transplantation in children (dated by TCRdb to 2016 to 2018). About the full investigation: The study quantitatively tracked T-cell immune reconstitution after TCRalphabeta/CD19-depleted allogeneic hematopoietic cell transplantation in children using TCR repertoire profiling.

Sequences SGHVS (CDR1) and FQNEAQ (CDR2) are obtained from the germline V gene. The CDR3 contains 17 residues, cysteine and phenylalanine counted. Just the 51-base CDR3 DNA is kept, in frame starting at base 1. Library generation was performed with PCR. The instrument was an Illumina HiSeq 2500. To normalize quantification of the TCRbeta repertoire, the TCR libraries were built with molecular barcoding that relied on unique molecular identifiers. Starting from the raw public reads, TCRdb applied fastp trimming at Q25, assembled clones with MiXCR and retained in-frame beta chains. Every CDR3 protein is listed once, alongside the most common genes and DNA of its rows. A total of about 640,000 distinct CDR3 sequences appear in this sample, around 17% of them only once. Clones ranked in the top ten supply 0.8% to 1.1% of the sample. Worth noting for this clonotype: Its recognized antigen is unknown. An end of the junction differs from the germline gene, which may be a read error.

The chain is made from TRBV7-8 and TRBJ1-3; the D gene assignment is ambiguous. The TCR sequence derives from a human donor who donated a stem cell graft to a child with acute myeloid leukemia. Sequencing used PBMCs from the stem cell graft donor, obtained from the stem cell graft. The CDR3 protein sequence reads: CASSPDWARTAGNTIYF. The nucleotides are TGTGCTAGCAGCCCCGACTGGGCCCGGACGGCTGGAAACACCATATATTTT.